These 4 T cell receptor beta chains came from one sample sequenced in a study of PD-L1 blockade in urothelial cancer. Assay: immunoSEQ multiplex PCR; the TCRdb copy retains only in-frame clones and omits some. The table lists around 100,000 clones, around 86% of them singletons, with 2% to 2.5% in the top ten. As for time point: pretreatment peripheral blood. The input for sequencing was PBMCs, taken around atezolizumab (anti-PD-L1) treatment. Receptors were obtained from a man in his fifties or sixties with urothelial cancer.

The chain carries TRBV4-2 and TRBJ2-7, with TRBD1 identical over 7 bases. Germline assignment: CDR1 LGHNA and CDR2 YNFKEQ. The CDR3 runs to 15 residues. V lost 5 bases, J lost 4 bases, and 11 bases stayed unmatched. The CDR3 spells CASSTQRQGNYEQYF. The CDR3 nucleotides read TGTGCCAGCAGCACCCAAAGACAGGGAAATTACGAGCAGTACTTC.

V is TRBV30 and J is TRBJ2-5; 9 nucleotides agree with TRBD1. From germline, CDR1 is GTSNPN and CDR2 SVGIG (reference sequence). With V trimmed by 0 bases and J by 5 bases, 7 bases remained unmatched. CDR3 length equals 15 residues. The CDR3 coding sequence is TGTGCCTGGAGTGTACGGACAGGGGTAGGGGAGACCCAGTACTTC. Translated, it gives CAWSVRTGVGETQYF.

This chain joins TRBV5-6 and TRBJ1-2; the D gene is possibly TRBD1 (5 bases). V was trimmed by 2 bases and J by 2 bases, leaving 10 bases between them. The CDR3 has 14 residues. Germline CDR1 and CDR2: SGHDT and YYEEEE. This CDR3 is CASSLDRKNYGYTF. CDR3 DNA: TGTGCCAGCAGCTTAGACAGAAAAAACTATGGCTACACCTTC.

The chain uses TRBV28 and TRBJ1-1; TRBD1 is a possible D gene (5 bases). V was pared by 5 bases and J by 7 bases, with 17 bases between. Germline lookup yields CDR1 MDHEN and CDR2 SYDVKM. The CDR3 has 14 amino acids. DNA for the CDR3: TGTGCCAGCAGTGGCGGGGGACTGATAGGTGAAGCTTTCTTT. It codes for CASSGGGLIGEAFF.